A selection of T cell receptor beta chains follows, all from one sample in a study of T-cell memory formation after mild COVID-19. TCRdb recomputed calls from the 5' RACE reads with MiXCR, one row per CDR3 protein. The data hold hundreds of thousands of distinct CDR3 sequences, with about 20% observed a single time. The sample consisted of PBMCs or a T cell subset sorted from them (not recorded which). The receptor set was obtained from an adult woman who had mild COVID-19 (a few samples of this study predate the infection). Cell type and time point are not known. Both conserved end residues are part of each CDR3. The order of the fields is clone size, J gene, V gene, D gene, CDR3 DNA, CDR3 protein. The D gene is left open where the match is weak. Rows may omit the clone size; those that give it use once, few, many or a size class.

>few|TRBJ2-7|TRBV7-9|-
TGTGCCAGCAGCTTAGTTGGTGGTAGCAATTCTGAGGAGCAGTACTTC
CASSLVGGSNSEEQYF
>-|TRBJ2-7|TRBV14|-
TGTGCCAGCAGCCTGGGACTTCCCGGGAACGAGCAGTACTTC
CASSLGLPGNEQYF
>few|TRBJ2-7|TRBV6-5|-
TGTGCCAGCAGTAAGACAGGGGAGGGCGAGCAGTACTTC
CASSKTGEGEQYF
>few|TRBJ2-3|TRBV11-2|TRBD2
TGTGCCAGCAGATCAACTAGCGGGAGGCCCGGCACGCAGTATTTT
CASRSTSGRPGTQYF
>few|TRBJ2-1|TRBV5-6|-
TGTGCCAGCAGCCCCAGGGTGAGCTCCTACAATGAGCAGTTCTTC
CASSPRVSSYNEQFF
>-|TRBJ2-2|TRBV4-3|TRBD2
TGCGCCAGCAGCCAACTTGGGACTAGCGGGAGTGTCACCGGGGAGCTGTTTTTT
CASSQLGTSGSVTGELFF
>few|TRBJ1-5|TRBV4-1|TRBD1
TGCGCCAGCAGCCCCGACGGACAGGGCGATCAGCCCCAGCATTTT
CASSPDGQGDQPQHF
>-|TRBJ2-7|TRBV27|-
TGTGCCAGCAGTTTATCGGGCCCAGCACTTACGGAGCAGTACTTC
CASSLSGPALTEQYF
>-|TRBJ2-1|TRBV20-1|-
TGCAGTGCTACATTCTACAATGAGCAGTTCTTC
CSATFYNEQFF
>-|TRBJ1-1|TRBV18|TRBD1
TGTGCCAGCTCACCGTCTATCCGGGACAGAGTGTACGGGCAAGACACTGAAGCTTTCTTT
CASSPSIRDRVYGQDTEAFF
>few|TRBJ2-5|TRBV29-1|-
TGCAGCGTTGAAGAAAGCGGACAGACCCAGTACTTC
CSVEESGQTQYF
>-|TRBJ2-5|TRBV7-9|TRBD2
TGTGCCAGCAGCTCATCGGGGGGGCCGGGGACCCAGTACTTC
CASSSSGGPGTQYF
>many|TRBJ2-1|TRBV27|-
TGTGCCAGCAGTTTTGGGACACATAACAATGAGCAGTTCTTC
CASSFGTHNNEQFF
>-|TRBJ1-1|TRBV7-9|-
TGTGCCAGCAGCCCCGTGGGAGGGGCGAACACTGAAGCTTTCTTT
CASSPVGGANTEAFF
>few|TRBJ2-5|TRBV24-1|-
TGTGCCACCAGTGATTTGCGGTCCACAGGGGAGACCCAGTACTTC
CATSDLRSTGETQYF
>few|TRBJ2-3|TRBV6-5|TRBD2
TGTGCCAGCAGTTATCGGGGCGGGGGGGCCGATACGCAGTATTTT
CASSYRGGGADTQYF
>-|TRBJ2-2|TRBV5-1|-
TGCGCCAGCGGAGCGAACACCGGGGAGCTGTTTTTT
CASGANTGELFF
>few|TRBJ2-5|TRBV3-1|-
TGTGCCAGCAGCCAAGATTACAGAGAGACCCAGTACTTC
CASSQDYRETQYF
>few|TRBJ1-1|TRBV12-3/TRBV12-4|-
TGTGCCAGCAGGTCCCAGACCACTGAAGCTTTCTTT
CASRSQTTEAFF
>-|TRBJ2-1|TRBV30|-
TGTGCCTGGATGCGGAGGGGGAGCTATGAGCAGTTCTTC
CAWMRRGSYEQFF
>few|TRBJ1-1|TRBV29-1|TRBD1
TGCAGCGTCGAAAAGACAGGGTTGGAAACTGAAGCTTTCTTT
CSVEKTGLETEAFF
>-|TRBJ2-1|TRBV5-1|-
TGCGCCAGCAGCTTGGCCGGTGACAGAGGGAATGAGCAGTTCTTC
CASSLAGDRGNEQFF
>few|TRBJ2-3|TRBV14|-
TGTGCCAGCAGCCAAGGCGTATGGATTATCGGTTACGATACGCAGTATTTT
CASSQGVWIIGYDTQYF
>many|TRBJ2-7|TRBV7-2|TRBD1
TGTGCCAGCAGCCCGAGGACAGGTACTAACGAGCAGTACTTC
CASSPRTGTNEQYF
>-|TRBJ2-2|TRBV7-2|TRBD2
TGTGCCAGCAGCAAGACTAGCGGGGAGACCGGGGAGCTGTTTTTT
CASSKTSGETGELFF
>-|TRBJ2-3|TRBV7-6|-
TGTGCCAGCAGCCCCCGCTTTCCAGGAACAGATACGCAGTATTTT
CASSPRFPGTDTQYF
>-|TRBJ1-2|TRBV6-6|TRBD1
TGTGCCAGCAGAGGACCGGGACAGGGGGCATCCTATGGCTACACCTTC
CASRGPGQGASYGYTF
>few|TRBJ2-1|TRBV12-3/TRBV12-4|TRBD2
TGTGCCAGCACTCAGACTAGCCCTGGGAATGAGCAGTTCTTC
CASTQTSPGNEQFF
>-|TRBJ1-1|TRBV2|-
TGTGCCAGCAGCAGGGGTTTTAACACTGAAGCTTTCTTT
CASSRGFNTEAFF
>few|TRBJ2-7|TRBV5-1|-
TGCGCCAGCAGCTTACGGGGGGGACAGGACGAGCAGTACTTC
CASSLRGGQDEQYF
>few|TRBJ1-4|TRBV6-2/TRBV6-3|-
TGTGCCAGCACCCCGTCCGGTCCCTCCCTCATACTGTTTTTT
CASTPSGPSLILFF
>few|TRBJ2-1|TRBV7-2|-
TGTGCCAGCAGCCCTACCAGGGGGGTCACCAATGAGCAGTTCTTC
CASSPTRGVTNEQFF
>few|TRBJ2-1|TRBV20-1|TRBD2
TGCAGTGCTGGGACTAGCGGGCCCAGCTCCTACAATGAGCAGTTCTTC
CSAGTSGPSSYNEQFF
>-|TRBJ2-7|TRBV12-3/TRBV12-4|-
TGTGCCAGCAGTCGAGGCCACAGGGATGTTGGGGAGCAGTACTTC
CASSRGHRDVGEQYF
>few|TRBJ2-5|TRBV7-2|TRBD2
TGTGCCAGCAGCGGCCAGGGAGGGCAAGAGACCCAGTACTTC
CASSGQGGQETQYF
>many|TRBJ2-1|TRBV9|-
TGTGCCAGCAGCGACTACCGGGACAATGAGCAGTTCTTC
CASSDYRDNEQFF
>-|TRBJ1-5|TRBV21-1|-
TGTGCCAGCAGCAAAGCGCTCCGAGGGCAGCCCAATCAGCCCCAGCATTTT
CASSKALRGQPNQPQHF
>-|TRBJ2-1|TRBV4-1|TRBD2
TGCGCCAGCAGCCTAATTGGGACTACCACCAATGAGCAGTTCTTC
CASSLIGTTTNEQFF
>-|TRBJ2-3|TRBV3-1|-
TGTGCCAGCACCTCCTCAGGGCGCACAGATACGCAGTATTTT
CASTSSGRTDTQYF
>few|TRBJ1-1|TRBV12-3/TRBV12-4|-
TGTGCCAGCAGTCCCCACCGGGGCAGGGGTAACACTGAAGCTTTCTTT
CASSPHRGRGNTEAFF
>-|TRBJ2-1|TRBV4-3|-
TGCGCCAGCAGCCAAGATCTTGGCGTAGCGGACAGCTCCTACAATGAGCAGTTCTTC
CASSQDLGVADSSYNEQFF
>-|TRBJ2-3|TRBV5-5|TRBD2
TGTGCCAGCAGTCTGGGAGCGGGGGCAGTCAAAGATACGCAGTATTTT
CASSLGAGAVKDTQYF
>-|TRBJ2-5|TRBV5-1|-
TGCGCCAGCAGATCCGCCGGGACCACCCAAGAGACCCAGTACTTC
CASRSAGTTQETQYF
>-|TRBJ2-7|TRBV29-1|-
TGCAGCGTTGTACGGTCGACCTACGAGCAGTACTTC
CSVVRSTYEQYF
>-|TRBJ1-2|TRBV4-1|TRBD1
TGCGCCAGCAGCCACGGAAGACAGGGCCGGGGCTACACCTTC
CASSHGRQGRGYTF